The clone carrying this TCR beta chain was picked up a small number of times. The sample originates from a study of T cell repertoires in cytomegalovirus infection. With V trimmed by 7 bases and J by 7 bases, 11 bases remained unmatched. The germline gives CDR1 MDHEN, CDR2 SYDVKM. The CDR3 has 15 amino acids. A single record per CDR3 protein comes from TCRdb applying MiXCR to the reads. The repertoire holds around 280,000 distinct CDR3 sequences, with roughly 13% as singletons. The rearrangement joins TRBV28 to TRBJ2-3; TRBD2 matches at 10 bases. Sequenced material: PBMCs. The source of this sequence is a human donor in good health (CMV status not recorded). Some clones in this sample may be carry-over from other donors' samples. The CDR3 nucleotides read TGTGCCAGCACGAGTTTAGCGGGAGGATCAAATACGCAGTATTTT. As protein: CASTSLAGGSNTQYF.